The clone carrying this T cell receptor (beta chain) was found many times. Its antigen is currently unknown. This sample was included in a study of T cell repertoires in cytomegalovirus infection. For the study at large: Matching HLA type and CMV infection were both indicated by public TCR beta signatures.

In TCRdb, the reads were re-called with MiXCR into one record per CDR3 protein. The data show about 80,000 distinct CDR3 sequences, 3.7% seen once. Whole-study results and caveats: HLA-C-restricted CMV clonotypes gave the most frequent clonotype in two of eight donors. Cumulative frequency (of public TCR beta family members) identified carriers of CMV plus the relevant HLA.

The material sequenced was PBMCs. The receptor's source is a human donor in good health (CMV status not recorded). Some clones in this sample may be carry-over from other donors' samples.

The CDR3 nucleotides are TGTGCCAGCATTCTCCCGTACGGCCGCACTGAAGCTTTCTTT. It specifies CASILPYGRTEAFF. The chain carries TRBV2 and TRBJ1-1, with unresolved D. Trimming pared 7 bases from V and 4 bases from J, leaving 16 bases between. CDR1 is SNHLY and CDR2 is FYNNEI in the germline V gene. The CDR3 is made up of 14 amino acids.